The 19 T cell receptor beta chains in this list originate from one sample, sequenced in a study of T cells in Graves' hyperthyroidism and ophthalmopathy. Researchers took RNA transcripts and amplified the TCR beta CDR3 regions from them. An initial round of RT-PCR targeting the TCR CDR3 relied on the HTBI primer set. TCRdb itself ran the multiplex PCR reads through MiXCR, one entry per CDR3 protein. The sample holds hundreds of thousands of distinct CDR3 sequences; about 14% are singletons and the top ten take approximately 4.3%. Material for sequencing was blood. The receptors originated from a woman aged 40 to 50 with Graves' ophthalmopathy.

This clonotype was observed many times. This chain links TRBV4-1 with TRBJ2-7; the D gene is possibly TRBD2 (6 bases). Looked up from germline, CDR1 is MGHRA and CDR2 is YSYEKL. The CDR3 runs 17 residues. Trimming pared 1 base from V and 2 bases from J, leaving 18 bases between. Written as DNA, the CDR3 is TGCGCCAGCAGCCAAGTTCACATGGGACTCGATACCTACGAGCAGTACTTC. This gives the protein CASSQVHMGLDTYEQYF.

This rearrangement joins TRBV12-5 to TRBJ2-7, with a weak D call TRBD1 (6 bases). Germline assignment: CDR1 LGHNT and CDR2 FRNRAP. The CDR3 is 15 residues long. Deletions cut 1 base from V and 3 bases from J, with 13 bases between. This CDR3 is CASGLGTGQHYEQYF. Here the CDR3 DNA reads TGTGCTAGTGGTTTGGGGACGGGACAACACTACGAGCAGTACTTC.

V and J are TRBV5-4 and TRBJ2-1, with 7 bases that match TRBD2. V lost 0 bases, J lost 2 bases, and 8 bases stayed unmatched. The germline V gene encodes CDR1 SGHNT and CDR2 YYREEE (reference sequence). This CDR3 contains 17 residues. The chain's CDR3 is CASSLGPPAGAYNEQFF. In DNA form, the CDR3 reads TGTGCCAGCAGCTTGGGGCCCCCTGCGGGGGCCTACAATGAGCAGTTCTTC.

At least ten counts were recorded for this clonotype. V usage is TRBV12-3 or TRBV12-4 and J usage is TRBJ1-2; D is unresolved. The CDR3 is 15 amino acids. V lost 6 bases and J lost 4, with 18 bases in between. The CDR3 protein is CASRQGGSDGYGYTF. As DNA, the CDR3 is TGTGCCAGCAGACAAGGAGGGTCTGATGGCTATGGCTACACCTTC.

This clonotype was counted a few times. The chain joins TRBV5-6 to TRBJ2-5; 7 bases match TRBD2. CDR3 length equals 16 residues. J lost 4 bases, V lost 2 bases, and 11 bases had no gene match. The germline CDR1 and CDR2 sequences are SGHDT and YYEEEE. The CDR3 coding sequence is TGTGCCAGCAGCTTTGGGGCCGGGACTAAGGGAGAGACCCAGTACTTC. Protein sequence: CASSFGAGTKGETQYF.

Only a few counts were recorded for this clonotype. The genes are TRBV7-9 and TRBJ1-2; tentative D call: TRBD1 (5 bases). V was pared by 5 bases and J by 10 bases, with 14 bases between. This CDR3 comprises 12 residues. Germline CDR1 reads SEHNR; CDR2 reads FQNEAQ (reference sequence). CDR3 sequence: CASSPHGGIYTF. The DNA for the CDR3 is TGTGCCAGCAGCCCTCACGGGGGGATCTACACCTTC.

This chain uses TRBV11-1 with TRBJ2-7; TRBD1 matches at 9 bases. The CDR3 length is 16 residues. With V trimmed by 4 bases and J by 2 bases, 9 bases remained unmatched. CDR1 is SGHAT, CDR2 FQDESV, per germline (reference sequence). CDR3 sequence reads: CASSSPGTGFTYEQYF. For the CDR3, the DNA is TGTGCCAGCAGCTCCCCCGGGACAGGGTTCACCTACGAGCAGTACTTC.

Many counts were recorded for this clonotype. J is TRBJ2-3 and V is TRBV12-3 or TRBV12-4; maybe TRBD1 (6 bases). The V end lost 5 bases, the J end lost 1 base, and 13 bases lay between the germline ends. There are 15 residues in the CDR3. The CDR3 DNA is TGTGCCAGCAGTCCACAGGGTTTCGGCACAGATACGCAGTATTTT. Translating gives CASSPQGFGTDTQYF.

This clonotype was detected many times. The V call is TRBV27, the J call TRBJ1-1; TRBD1 matches 7 bases. CDR1 and CDR2 (germline): MNHEY, SMNVEV (reference sequence). The CDR3 length is 13 residues. Losses at the gene ends were 11 bases for V and 2 bases for J; bases not matched to a gene: 8. The CDR3 protein is CAGGDRANTEAFF. The CDR3 bases are TGTGCCGGAGGCGACAGGGCTAACACTGAAGCTTTCTTT.

At least ten counts were recorded for this clonotype. The V call is TRBV7-9, the J call TRBJ2-5; a weak D match, TRBD1 (6 bases). CDR1 and CDR2 from the germline V gene are SEHNR and FQNEAQ (reference sequence). V was clipped by 3 bases and J by 4 bases, with 12 bases between them. This CDR3 spans 14 amino acids. The CDR3 protein is CASSFRDIRETQYF. CDR3 bases: TGTGCCAGCAGCTTCCGGGACATCCGAGAGACCCAGTACTTC.

This clonotype came up a few times. In nucleotides, the CDR3 is TGCAGTGCTAGAGACATTACGACTAGCGGGAGTCCCCTAGCCAAAAACATTCAGTACTTC. Translation: CSARDITTSGSPLAKNIQYF. The chain carries TRBV20-1 and TRBJ2-4, with 12 bases that match TRBD2. CDR1 DFQATT and CDR2 SNEGSKA come from the germline V gene (reference sequence). V lost 0 bases and J lost 0; bases outside the gene matches: 12. The CDR3 is 20 amino acids.

The chain joins TRBV3-1 to TRBJ2-2; TRBD1 matches at 8 bases. Germline V CDR1 and CDR2: LGHDT, YNNKEL (reference sequence). This CDR3 contains 17 residues. The V gene end was trimmed by 5 bases and the J gene end by 0 bases; junction bases not matched to a gene: 8. This CDR3 is CASSKRDRISNTGELFF. For the CDR3, the DNA is TGTGCCAGCAGCAAAAGGGACAGGATATCGAACACCGGGGAGCTGTTTTTT. The full variable domain, its missing parts supplied by reference TRBV3-1 and TRBJ2-2, is DTAVSQTPKYLVTQMGNDKSIKCEQNLGHDTMYWYKQDSKKFLKIMFSYNNKELIINETVPNRFSPKSPDKAHLNLHINSLELGDSAVYFCASSKRDRISNTGELFFGEGSRLTVL.

This clonotype was counted ten times or more. The chain employs TRBV30 and TRBJ1-1; D may be TRBD1 (5 bases). The germline V and J ends were trimmed by 4 bases and 11 bases, with 14 bases remaining between them. The CDR3 totals 11 residues. The germline CDR1 and CDR2 sequences are GTSNPN and SVGIG (reference sequence). The CDR3 DNA reads TGTGCCTGGAATTCAGTCCGGGGGGCTTTCTTT. Its protein is CAWNSVRGAFF. Using reference TRBV30 and TRBJ1-1 for the parts outside the CDR3, the full variable domain is SQTIHQWPATLVQPVGSPLSLECTVEGTSNPNLYWYRQAAGRGLQLLFYSVGIGQISSEVPQNLSASRPQDRQFILSSKKLLLSDSGFYLCAWNSVRGAFFGQGTRLTVV.

V is TRBV7-9 and J is TRBJ2-2; D gene uncertain. This CDR3 spans 13 amino acids. The V and J ends lost 1 base and 6 bases respectively, with 6 bases between them. Germline V lookup: CDR1 SEHNR, CDR2 FQNEAQ (reference sequence). The CDR3 coding sequence is TGTGCCAGCAGCTTAGGTGCGGCCGGGGAGCTGTTTTTT. Its translation: CASSLGAAGELFF.

This clonotype turned up a few times. J is TRBJ1-5 and V is TRBV3-1; D gene unclear. The CDR3 sequence is 13 residues long. Trimming stripped 0 bases from V and 7 bases from J, with 7 bases between. CDR1 LGHDT and CDR2 YNNKEL come from the germline V gene (reference sequence). The CDR3 nucleotides are TGTGCCAGCAGCCAAGATAGGAGCCAGCCCCAGCATTTT. Translated, it gives CASSQDRSQPQHF.

This clonotype came up a few times. The V gene is TRBV6-1, the J gene TRBJ2-1, with 9 bases aligning to TRBD2. V was clipped by 7 bases and J by 4 bases; unmatched bases: 11. Germline-derived CDR1 and CDR2 are MNHNS and SASEGT. CDR3 length: 16 residues. CDR3 sequence reads: CASTGPLAGIYNEQFF. Here the CDR3 DNA reads TGTGCCAGCACTGGACCCCTAGCGGGAATTTACAATGAGCAGTTCTTC.

This clonotype was recorded many times. This chain joins TRBV6-5 and TRBJ2-5; 10 nucleotides line up with TRBD2. The V gene's germline CDR1 is MNHEY and CDR2 SVGAGI. The CDR3 is made up of 14 amino acids. V shed 0 bases, J shed 5 bases, and the junction held 0 bases outside the gene matches. CDR3 DNA sequence: TGTGCCAGCAGTTACTCGACTAGCGGGGAGACCCAGTACTTC. Its protein product is CASSYSTSGETQYF.

This clonotype came up many times. J is TRBJ1-1 and V is TRBV12-3 or TRBV12-4; 8 bases match TRBD1. Losses at the gene ends were 6 bases for V and 4 bases for J; bases not matched to a gene: 10. This CDR3 spans 15 amino acids. CDR3 DNA sequence: TGTGCCAGCAGCCCGTTGGACAGGGACGTCACTGAAGCTTTCTTT. This encodes CASSPLDRDVTEAFF.

This clonotype was seen repeatedly, ten times or more. The V gene is TRBV12-5, the J gene TRBJ2-4, with 7 bases identical to TRBD2. The V gene end was trimmed by 2 bases and the J gene end by 7 bases; junction bases not matched to a gene: 14. The germline V gene encodes CDR1 LGHNT and CDR2 FRNRAP. This CDR3 region has 17 residues. CDR3 in amino acids: CASGLLGLVSGENIQYF. CDR3 nucleotide sequence: TGTGCTAGTGGTTTGCTCGGACTAGTTTCCGGCGAGAACATTCAGTACTTC. Full variable domain (missing parts from reference TRBV12-5 and TRBJ2-4): DARVTQTPRHKVTEMGQEVTMRCQPILGHNTVFWYRQTMMQGLELLAYFRNRAPLDDSGMPKDRFSAEMPDATLATLKIQPSEPRDSAVYFCASGLLGLVSGENIQYFGAGTRLSVL.